The present entry profiles one TCR beta chain with its context. Its antigen is currently unknown. Using RNA transcripts as the source, TCR beta CDR3 regions were amplified. TCR CDR3 underwent first-round RT-PCR with the HTBI primer set. In TCRdb, the multiplex PCR reads were re-called with MiXCR into one record per CDR3 protein. Of fewer than 750,000 distinct CDR3 sequences in the sample, about 14% were seen once. This entry comes from a study of T cells in Graves' hyperthyroidism and ophthalmopathy. In the study overall: Peripheral blood draws took place at initial diagnosis, ahead of any treatment. Study-wide results and limits: Blood held most thyroid clonotypes expanded above 0.001 frequency.

Patients having uncontrolled infection, another autoimmune disease, pregnancy or lactation were not included. Cells are PBMCs isolated from roughly 9.3 ml of fresh blood. Trimming removed 3 bases from V and 5 bases from J; junction bases left unmatched: 10. Looked up from germline, CDR1 is LNHDA and CDR2 is SQIVND (reference sequence). The CDR3 is 17 residues long. The sample consisted of blood. The TCR was taken from a woman aged 50 to 60 with Graves' ophthalmopathy. The V and J genes are TRBV19 and TRBJ1-2, with 12 nucleotides matching TRBD1. CDR3 DNA: TGTGCCAGTAGTATGGCCGGGACAGGGGGCTTCCTATATGGCTACACCTTC. It yields the protein CASSMAGTGGFLYGYTF.